The clone carrying this T cell receptor beta chain was seen only once. The antigen is undetermined. In the PCR, 60 Vbeta and 13 Jbeta primers were used. Profiling relied on immunoSEQ multiplex PCR, and the TCRdb table lists in-frame clones only, not all of them. The sample lists 130,000 to 150,000 clones, about 75% occurring once. CDR1 and CDR2 from the germline V gene are GTSNPN and SVGIG (reference sequence). The CDR3 loop spans 12 amino acids. This entry is derived from a study of cytomegalovirus exposure and HLA in healthy donors. General study points: Researchers reported in a later analysis that a missense DCLRE1C variant was tied to TCR beta V- and J-gene trimming.

This clonotype was sampled from a woman between 25 and 40 years old in good health and CMV-seronegative. The chain links TRBV30 to TRBJ2-3; D is unresolved. The sequenced sample consisted of PBMCs. The CDR3 reads CQPRLSTDTQYF. For the CDR3, the DNA is TGTCAACCCAGACTCAGCACAGATACGCAGTATTTT.